One TCR beta chain is described in this entry. Its antigen is not known. The hyperthyroidism patients, aged 18 to 65, had been newly diagnosed, with under 2 months' duration. Patients with other autoimmune diseases, uncontrolled infections, pregnancy or lactation were excluded. Amplification from RNA transcripts yielded the TCR beta CDR3 regions. The first-round RT-PCR employed HTBI primers together with the Qiagen OneStep RT-PCR kit. A multiplex PCR was then performed as the second round. TCRdb passed the multiplex PCR reads through MiXCR, listing each CDR3 protein once. Seen here are about 390,000 distinct CDR3 sequences, roughly 15% observed once, and the top ten hold about 2.4%. The entry originates in a study of Graves' ophthalmopathy and Graves' hyperthyroidism. Study-level findings and limits: The model reached about 66% sensitivity and 72.22% specificity for predicting ophthalmopathy progression.

Germline V CDR1 and CDR2: MNHEY, SVGEGT. The CDR3 length is 13 residues. V was trimmed by 2 bases and J by 6 bases, leaving 7 bases between them. The source is an adult woman with stable Graves' hyperthyroidism. The sample consisted of peripheral blood. This chain uses TRBV6-2 or TRBV6-3 with TRBJ2-2; no clear D gene. The CDR3: CASSYRVPGELFF. The CDR3 nucleotides are TGTGCCAGCAGTTACCGGGTCCCCGGGGAGCTGTTTTTT.